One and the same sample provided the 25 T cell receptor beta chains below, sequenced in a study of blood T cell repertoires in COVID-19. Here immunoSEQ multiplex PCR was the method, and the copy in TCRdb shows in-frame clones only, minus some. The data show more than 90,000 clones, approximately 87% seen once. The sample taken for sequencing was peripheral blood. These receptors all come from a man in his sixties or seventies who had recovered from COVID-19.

The CDR3 region is CASSPGVGRGHNEQFF. The CDR3 nucleotides read TGCGCCAGCAGCCCGGGAGTGGGGCGGGGCCACAATGAGCAGTTCTTC. The chain has TRBV5-1 and TRBJ2-1; TRBD2 might be the D (6 bases). V was trimmed by 4 bases and J by 5 bases, leaving 19 bases between them. Germline CDR1 is SGHRS and CDR2 is YFSETQ. The CDR3 contains 16 residues.

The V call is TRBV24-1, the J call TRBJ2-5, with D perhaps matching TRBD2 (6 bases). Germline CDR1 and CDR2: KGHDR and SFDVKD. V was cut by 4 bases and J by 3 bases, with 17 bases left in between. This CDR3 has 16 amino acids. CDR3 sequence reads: CATSDPRGGDEETQYF. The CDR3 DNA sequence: TGTGCCACCAGTGACCCCCGAGGAGGGGATGAAGAGACCCAGTACTTC.

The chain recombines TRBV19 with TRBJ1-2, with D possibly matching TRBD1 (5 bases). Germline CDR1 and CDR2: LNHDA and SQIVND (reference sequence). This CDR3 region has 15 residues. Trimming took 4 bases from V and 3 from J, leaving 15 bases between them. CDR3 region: CASSKSGRFDYGYTF. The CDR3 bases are TGTGCCAGTAGTAAATCAGGGCGGTTCGACTATGGCTACACCTTC.

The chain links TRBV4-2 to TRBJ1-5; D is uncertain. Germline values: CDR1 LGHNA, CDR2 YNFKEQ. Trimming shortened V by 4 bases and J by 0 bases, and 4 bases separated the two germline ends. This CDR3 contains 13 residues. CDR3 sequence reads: CASSLYSNQPQHF. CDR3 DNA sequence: TGTGCCAGCAGCCTCTATAGCAATCAGCCCCAGCATTTT.

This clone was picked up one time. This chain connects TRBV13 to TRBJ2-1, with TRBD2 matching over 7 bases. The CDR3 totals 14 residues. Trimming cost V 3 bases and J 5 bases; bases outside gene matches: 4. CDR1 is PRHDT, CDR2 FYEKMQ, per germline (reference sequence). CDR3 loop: CASSLTSRHNEQFF. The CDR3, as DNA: TGTGCCAGCAGCTTGACTAGCAGACACAATGAGCAGTTCTTC.

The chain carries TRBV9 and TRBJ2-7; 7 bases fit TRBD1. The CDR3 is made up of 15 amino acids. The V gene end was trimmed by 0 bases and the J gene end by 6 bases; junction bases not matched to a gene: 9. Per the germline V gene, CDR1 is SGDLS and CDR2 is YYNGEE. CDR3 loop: CASSVDDREWSEQYF. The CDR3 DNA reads TGTGCCAGCAGCGTAGATGACAGGGAATGGAGCGAGCAGTACTTC.

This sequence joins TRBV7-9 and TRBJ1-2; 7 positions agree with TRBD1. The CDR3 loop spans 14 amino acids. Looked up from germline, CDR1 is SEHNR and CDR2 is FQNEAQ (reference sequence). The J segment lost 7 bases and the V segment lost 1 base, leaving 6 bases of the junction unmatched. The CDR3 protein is CASSLETGRGGYTF. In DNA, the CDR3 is TGTGCCAGCAGCTTAGAGACAGGGAGAGGTGGCTACACCTTC.

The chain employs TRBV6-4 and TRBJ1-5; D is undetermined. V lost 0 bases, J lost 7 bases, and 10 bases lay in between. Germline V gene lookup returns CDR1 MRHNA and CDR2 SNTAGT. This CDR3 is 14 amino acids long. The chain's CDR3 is CASSDSSGNQPQHF. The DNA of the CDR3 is TGTGCCAGCAGTGACTCGTCGGGAAACCAGCCCCAGCATTTT.

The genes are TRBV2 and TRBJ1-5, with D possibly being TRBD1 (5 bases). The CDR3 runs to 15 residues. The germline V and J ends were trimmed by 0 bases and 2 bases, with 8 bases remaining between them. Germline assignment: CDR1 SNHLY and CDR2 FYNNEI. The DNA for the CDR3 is TGTGCCAGCAGTGAAGCGCAAGGGGGCAATCAGCCCCAGCATTTT. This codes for CASSEAQGGNQPQHF.

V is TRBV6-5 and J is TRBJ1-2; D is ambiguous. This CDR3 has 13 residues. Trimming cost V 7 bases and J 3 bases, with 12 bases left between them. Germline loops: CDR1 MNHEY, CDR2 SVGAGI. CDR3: CASTPSPDYGYTF. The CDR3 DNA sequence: TGTGCCAGCACCCCGTCACCGGACTATGGCTACACCTTC.

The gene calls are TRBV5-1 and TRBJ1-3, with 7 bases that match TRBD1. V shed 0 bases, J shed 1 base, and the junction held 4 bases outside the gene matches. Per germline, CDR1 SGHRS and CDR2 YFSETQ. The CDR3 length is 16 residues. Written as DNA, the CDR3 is TGCGCCAGCAGCTTGGATGTGACAGGGTCTGGAAACACCATATATTTT. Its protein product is CASSLDVTGSGNTIYF. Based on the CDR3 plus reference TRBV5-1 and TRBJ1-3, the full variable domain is KAGVTQTPRYLIKTRGQQVTLSCSPISGHRSVSWYQQTPGQGLQFLFEYFSETQRNKGNFPGRFSGRQFSNSRSEMNVSTLELGDSALYLCASSLDVTGSGNTIYFGEGSWLTVV.

The CDR3 is CASSPNPLSSYNEQFF. CDR3 nucleotides: TGTGCCAGCAGTCCCAACCCCCTGAGCTCCTACAATGAGCAGTTCTTC. The rearrangement uses TRBV28 and TRBJ2-1; D is undetermined. The germline V gene encodes CDR1 MDHEN and CDR2 SYDVKM. The CDR3 has 16 amino acids. The V end was cut by 5 bases, the J end by 0 bases, with 14 bases between.

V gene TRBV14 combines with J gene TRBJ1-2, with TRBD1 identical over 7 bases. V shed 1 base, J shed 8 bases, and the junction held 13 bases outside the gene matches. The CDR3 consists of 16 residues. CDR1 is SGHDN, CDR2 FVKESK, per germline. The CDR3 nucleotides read TGTGCCAGCAGCCAAGGGGCAACAGGGGCAAGACACGGCTACACCTTC. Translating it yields CASSQGATGARHGYTF.

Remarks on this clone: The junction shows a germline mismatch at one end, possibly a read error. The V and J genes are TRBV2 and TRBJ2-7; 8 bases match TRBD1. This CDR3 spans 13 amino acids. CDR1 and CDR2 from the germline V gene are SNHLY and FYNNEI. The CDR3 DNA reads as TGTGCCAGCATCGGACAGGGCTCCAACGAGCAGTACTTC. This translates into CASIGQGSNEQYF. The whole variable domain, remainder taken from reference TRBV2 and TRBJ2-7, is EPEVTQTPSHQVTQMGQEVILRCVPISNHLYFYWYRQILGQKVEFLVSFYNNEISEKSEIFDDQFSVERPDGSNFTLKIRSTKLEDSAMYFCASIGQGSNEQYFGPGTRLTVT.

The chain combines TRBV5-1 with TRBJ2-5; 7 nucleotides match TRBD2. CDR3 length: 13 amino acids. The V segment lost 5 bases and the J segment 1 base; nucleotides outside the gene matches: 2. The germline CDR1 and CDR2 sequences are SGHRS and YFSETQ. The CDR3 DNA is TGCGCCAGCAGGGCTAGCGGCCAAGAGACCCAGTACTTC. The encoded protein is CASRASGQETQYF.

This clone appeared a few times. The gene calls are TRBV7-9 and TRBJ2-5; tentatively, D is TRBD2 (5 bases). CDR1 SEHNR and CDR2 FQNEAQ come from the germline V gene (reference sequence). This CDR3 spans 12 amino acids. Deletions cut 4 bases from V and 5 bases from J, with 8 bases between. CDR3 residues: CASSSERETQYF. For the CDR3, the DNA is TGTGCCAGCAGCTCTGAGCGGGAGACCCAGTACTTC.

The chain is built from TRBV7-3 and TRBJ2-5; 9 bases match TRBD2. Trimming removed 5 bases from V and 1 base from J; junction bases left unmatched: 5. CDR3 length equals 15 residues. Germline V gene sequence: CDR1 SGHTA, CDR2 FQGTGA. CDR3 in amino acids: CASSALAGPQETQYF. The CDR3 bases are TGTGCCAGCAGCGCGCTAGCGGGGCCCCAAGAGACCCAGTACTTC.

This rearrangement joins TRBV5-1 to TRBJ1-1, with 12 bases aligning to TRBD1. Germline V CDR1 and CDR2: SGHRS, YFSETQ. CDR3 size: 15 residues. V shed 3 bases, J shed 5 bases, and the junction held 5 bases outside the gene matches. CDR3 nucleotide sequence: TGCGCCAGCAGCTCGGGACAGGGGGCGTGGACTGAAGCTTTCTTT. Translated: CASSSGQGAWTEAFF. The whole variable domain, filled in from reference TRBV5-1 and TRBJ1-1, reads KAGVTQTPRYLIKTRGQQVTLSCSPISGHRSVSWYQQTPGQGLQFLFEYFSETQRNKGNFPGRFSGRQFSNSRSEMNVSTLELGDSALYLCASSSGQGAWTEAFFGQGTRLTVV.

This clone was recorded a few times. The CDR3 bases are TGTGCCAGCAGCTTAGGGACAGGTAGCTACGAGCAGTACTTC. This encodes CASSLGTGSYEQYF. The J gene is TRBJ2-7, the V gene TRBV7-2; the match to TRBD1 covers 7 bases. Germline V CDR1 and CDR2: SGHTA, FQGNSA. The CDR3 length is 14 residues. Trimming took 1 base from V and 3 from J; bases not matched to a gene: 3.

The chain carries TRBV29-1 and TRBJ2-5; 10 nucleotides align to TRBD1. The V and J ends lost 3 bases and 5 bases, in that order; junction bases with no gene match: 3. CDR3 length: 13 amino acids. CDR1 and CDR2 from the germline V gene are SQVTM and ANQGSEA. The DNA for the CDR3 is TGCAGCGTTGAGGGACAGGGGCTGGAGACCCAGTACTTC. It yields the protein CSVEGQGLETQYF.

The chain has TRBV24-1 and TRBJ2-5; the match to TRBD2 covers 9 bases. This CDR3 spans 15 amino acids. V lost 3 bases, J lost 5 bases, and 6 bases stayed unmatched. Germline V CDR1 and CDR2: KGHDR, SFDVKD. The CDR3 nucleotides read TGTGCCACCAGTGATCAGCGGGCGGGGGGGGAGACCCAGTACTTC. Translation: CATSDQRAGGETQYF.

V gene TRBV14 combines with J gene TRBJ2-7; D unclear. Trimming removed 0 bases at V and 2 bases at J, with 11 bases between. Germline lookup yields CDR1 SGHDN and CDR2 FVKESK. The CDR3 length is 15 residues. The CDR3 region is CASSQETAFPYEQYF. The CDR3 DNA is TGTGCCAGCAGCCAAGAAACAGCCTTCCCCTACGAGCAGTACTTC.

CDR3 in DNA: TGCGCCAGCAGCTTGGGAAGCGGGAGGGATACGCAGTATTTT. Translated: CASSLGSGRDTQYF. This chain links TRBV5-1 with TRBJ2-3, with TRBD2 matching over 9 bases. The germline V gene encodes CDR1 SGHRS and CDR2 YFSETQ. The ends lost 0 bases at V and 6 bases at J; junction bases unmatched: 2. CDR3 size: 14 residues.

CDR3 protein: CASSSSPDGFYEQYF. DNA for the CDR3: TGCGCCAGCAGCTCTAGCCCCGACGGATTCTACGAGCAGTACTTC. This chain uses TRBV5-1 with TRBJ2-7; tentative D call: TRBD2 (5 bases). The CDR3 spans 15 residues. V was shortened by 3 bases and J by 3 bases, with 16 bases between the two germline ends. Germline CDR1 and CDR2: SGHRS and YFSETQ.

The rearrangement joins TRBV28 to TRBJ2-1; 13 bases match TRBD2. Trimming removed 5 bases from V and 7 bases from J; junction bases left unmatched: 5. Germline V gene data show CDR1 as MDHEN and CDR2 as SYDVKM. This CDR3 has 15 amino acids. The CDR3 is CASSHTSGGANEQFF. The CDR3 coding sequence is TGTGCCAGCAGTCACACTAGCGGGGGGGCAAATGAGCAGTTCTTC.